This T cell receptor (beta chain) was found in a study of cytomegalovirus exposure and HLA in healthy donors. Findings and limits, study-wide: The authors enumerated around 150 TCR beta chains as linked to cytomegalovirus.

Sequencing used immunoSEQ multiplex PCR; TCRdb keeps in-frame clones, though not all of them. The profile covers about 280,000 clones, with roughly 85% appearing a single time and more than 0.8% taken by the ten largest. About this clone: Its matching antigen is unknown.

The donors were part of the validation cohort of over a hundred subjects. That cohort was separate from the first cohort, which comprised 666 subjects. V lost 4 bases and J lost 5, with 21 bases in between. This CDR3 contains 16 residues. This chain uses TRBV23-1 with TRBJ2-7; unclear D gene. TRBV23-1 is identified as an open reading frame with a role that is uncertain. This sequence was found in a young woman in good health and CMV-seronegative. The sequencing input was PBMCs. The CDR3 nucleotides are TGCGCCAGCAGTCCCCCTGACCGCCAGTTCCGGGACGAGCAGTACTTC. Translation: CASSPPDRQFRDEQYF.